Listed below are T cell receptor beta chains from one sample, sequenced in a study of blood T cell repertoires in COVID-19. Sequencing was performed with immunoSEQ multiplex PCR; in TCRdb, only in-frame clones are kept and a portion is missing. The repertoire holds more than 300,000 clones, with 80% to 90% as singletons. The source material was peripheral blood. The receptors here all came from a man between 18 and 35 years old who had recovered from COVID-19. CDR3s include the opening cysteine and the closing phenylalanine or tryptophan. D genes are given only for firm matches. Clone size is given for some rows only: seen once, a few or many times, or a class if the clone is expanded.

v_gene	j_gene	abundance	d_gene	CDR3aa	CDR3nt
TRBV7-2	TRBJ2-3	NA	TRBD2	CASSLSSGGTDTQYF	TGTGCCAGCAGCTTAAGTAGCGGGGGGACAGATACGCAGTATTTT
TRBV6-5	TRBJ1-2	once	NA	CASSYSTQDGYTF	TGTGCCAGCAGTTACTCGACACAGGATGGCTACACCTTC
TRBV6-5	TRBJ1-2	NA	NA	CASSSEGSYGYTF	TGTGCCAGCAGCTCGGAGGGCAGCTATGGCTACACCTTC
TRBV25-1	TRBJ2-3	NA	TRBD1	CAGGQGSADTQYF	TGTGCCGGGGGACAGGGGAGCGCAGATACGCAGTATTTT
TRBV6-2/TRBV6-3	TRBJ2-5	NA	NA	CASSYWSRETQYF	TGTGCCAGCAGTTACTGGAGTCGAGAGACCCAGTACTTC
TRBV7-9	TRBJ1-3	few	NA	CASREEGGPRNTIYF	TGTGCCAGCAGAGAGGAAGGAGGACCCCGAAACACCATATATTTT
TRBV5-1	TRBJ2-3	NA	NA	CASSREDTQYF	TGCGCCAGCAGCCGCGAGGATACGCAGTATTTT
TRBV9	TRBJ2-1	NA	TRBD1	CASSVDRGQAYNEQFF	TGTGCCAGCAGCGTAGATAGGGGGCAAGCCTACAATGAGCAGTTCTTC
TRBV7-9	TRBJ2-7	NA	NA	CASSLAVGGYEQYF	TGTGCCAGCAGCTTAGCAGTAGGGGGCTACGAGCAGTACTTC
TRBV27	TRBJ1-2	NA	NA	CASSSRPGGAYGYTF	TGTGCCAGCAGTTCACGGCCGGGGGGCGCCTATGGCTACACCTTC
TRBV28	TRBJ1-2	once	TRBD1	CASSQTGLGNYGYTF	TGTGCCAGCAGTCAGACAGGGCTAGGGAACTATGGCTACACCTTC
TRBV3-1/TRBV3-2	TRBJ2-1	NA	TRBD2	CASTVSGRAPYNEQFF	TGTGCCAGCACCGTTAGCGGGAGGGCCCCCTACAATGAGCAGTTCTTC
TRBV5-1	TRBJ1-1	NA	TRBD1	CASSFGTGRTEAFF	TGCGCCAGCAGCTTCGGGACAGGGCGCACTGAAGCTTTCTTT
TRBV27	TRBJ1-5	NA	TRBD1	CASRPRGQGFQPQHF	TGTGCCAGCAGGCCACGCGGACAGGGCTTTCAGCCCCAGCATTTT
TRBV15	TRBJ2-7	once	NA	CATSRELGFNYEQYF	TGTGCCACCAGCAGAGAACTAGGGTTTAACTACGAGCAGTACTTC
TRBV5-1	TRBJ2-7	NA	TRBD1	CASSLSGQGDYEQYF	TGCGCCAGCAGCTTATCGGGACAGGGCGACTACGAGCAGTACTTC
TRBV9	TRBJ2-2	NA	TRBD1	CASSVDRGKNTGELFF	TGTGCCAGCAGCGTTGACAGGGGAAAGAACACCGGGGAGCTGTTTTTT
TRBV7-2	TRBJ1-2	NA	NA	CASSPTTGPYGYTF	TGTGCCAGCAGCCCGACGACAGGCCCCTATGGCTACACCTTC
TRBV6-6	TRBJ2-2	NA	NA	CASSYSPETGELFF	TGTGCCAGCAGTTACTCGCCGGAGACCGGGGAGCTGTTTTTT
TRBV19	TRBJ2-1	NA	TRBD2	CASSLGTSSIEQFF	TGTGCCAGTAGTCTTGGGACTAGTTCGATTGAGCAGTTCTTC
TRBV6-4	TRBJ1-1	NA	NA	CASSEGAGVRAFF	TGTGCCAGCAGTGAGGGGGCTGGGGTTCGCGCTTTCTTT
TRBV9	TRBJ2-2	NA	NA	CASSVEGHTNTGELFF	TGTGCCAGCAGCGTAGAGGGACACACGAACACCGGGGAGCTGTTTTTT
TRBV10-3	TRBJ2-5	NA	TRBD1	CAIRGQADGETQYF	TGTGCCATCAGGGGACAGGCAGATGGTGAGACCCAGTACTTC